These T cell receptor beta chains were read from a single sample in a study of breast tumors, draining lymph nodes, adjacent tissues. Via MiXCR, TCRdb re-called the multiplex PCR reads, giving one row per CDR3 protein. The profile covers some 22,000 distinct CDR3 sequences, with about 41% appearing a single time and roughly a quarter taken by the ten largest. The sample comprised breast tumor tissue. These receptors all stem from a female donor with breast cancer. Some clones in this sample may be carry-over from other donors' samples. CDR3s include the opening cysteine and the closing phenylalanine or tryptophan. A D gene is named only where the DNA matches it firmly. The size of a clone is reported for some rows only, either as once, few or many, or as a class for expanded clones.

v_gene: TRBV20-1
abundance: .
j_gene: TRBJ2-5
d_gene: TRBD2
CDR3nt: TGCAGTCTCGAGCGGGAGGGTTGGGAAGAGACCCAGTACTTC
CDR3aa: CSLEREGWEETQYF

v_gene: TRBV6-5
abundance: .
j_gene: TRBJ2-7
d_gene: .
CDR3nt: TGTGCCAGCAGTTATGGCGGCACTACCTACGAGCAGTACTTC
CDR3aa: CASSYGGTTYEQYF

v_gene: TRBV12-3/TRBV12-4
abundance: .
j_gene: TRBJ1-6
d_gene: TRBD1
CDR3nt: TGTGCCAGCAGCTTCAATCCGGGACAGGGGCAATCACCCCTCCACTTT
CDR3aa: CASSFNPGQGQSPLHF

v_gene: TRBV5-1
abundance: medium-sized
j_gene: TRBJ2-5
d_gene: TRBD2
CDR3nt: TGCGCCAGCACCTCCGGGACTACGGAGACCCAGTACTTC
CDR3aa: CASTSGTTETQYF

v_gene: TRBV5-5
abundance: many
j_gene: TRBJ2-3
d_gene: TRBD1
CDR3nt: TGTGCCAGCAGCTCCGGGGTCGTACAGGGGGCGGGCACAGATACGCAGTATTTT
CDR3aa: CASSSGVVQGAGTDTQYF

v_gene: TRBV5-1
abundance: many
j_gene: TRBJ2-5
d_gene: .
CDR3nt: TGCGCCAGCAGCTTGCAGGGAGGGGGTCGAGAGACCCAGTACTTC
CDR3aa: CASSLQGGGRETQYF

v_gene: TRBV20-1
abundance: many
j_gene: TRBJ2-1
d_gene: TRBD2
CDR3nt: TGCAGTGCTGATTCACCACTAGCGGGAGAATCGGGCAATGAGCAGTTCTTC
CDR3aa: CSADSPLAGESGNEQFF

v_gene: TRBV5-1
abundance: many
j_gene: TRBJ1-4
d_gene: .
CDR3nt: TGCGCCAGCAACTTGATGTGGACCCCCCTCGGATTGCGTGAAAAACTGTTTTTT
CDR3aa: CASNLMWTPLGLREKLFF

v_gene: TRBV20-1
abundance: .
j_gene: TRBJ2-1
d_gene: .
CDR3nt: TGCAGTGCTAGCGGGCCCCTTTACAATGAGCAGTTCTTC
CDR3aa: CSASGPLYNEQFF

v_gene: TRBV20-1
abundance: many
j_gene: TRBJ2-7
d_gene: .
CDR3nt: TGCAGTGCTAGAGACGCTGGGAGTGACTACGAGCAGTACTTC
CDR3aa: CSARDAGSDYEQYF

v_gene: TRBV11-1
abundance: .
j_gene: TRBJ2-1
d_gene: TRBD1
CDR3nt: TGTGCCAGCAGCTTAGGGGGGACAGCGAGCTCCTACAATGAGCAGTTCTTC
CDR3aa: CASSLGGTASSYNEQFF

v_gene: TRBV9
abundance: many
j_gene: TRBJ2-5
d_gene: .
CDR3nt: TGTGCCAGCAGCGTAGGGACCGGGATTCTGCAAGAGACCCAGTACTTC
CDR3aa: CASSVGTGILQETQYF

v_gene: TRBV7-3
abundance: medium-sized
j_gene: TRBJ2-2
d_gene: .
CDR3nt: TGTGCCAGCAGACAGGGCACCGGGGAGCTGTTTTTT
CDR3aa: CASRQGTGELFF

v_gene: TRBV29-1
abundance: many
j_gene: TRBJ2-3
d_gene: .
CDR3nt: TGCAGCGTTGATTCTGAAAGGGGCACAGATACGCAGTATTTT
CDR3aa: CSVDSERGTDTQYF

v_gene: TRBV18
abundance: .
j_gene: TRBJ2-2
d_gene: .
CDR3nt: TGTGCCAGCTCGACGGGGTGGGTCACCGGGGAGCTGTTTTTT
CDR3aa: CASSTGWVTGELFF

v_gene: TRBV10-1
abundance: medium-sized
j_gene: TRBJ2-5
d_gene: .
CDR3nt: TGCGCCAGCCCCGTCGGACGTAAGAAAGAGACCCAGTACTTC
CDR3aa: CASPVGRKKETQYF

v_gene: TRBV2
abundance: once
j_gene: TRBJ2-7
d_gene: .
CDR3nt: TGTGCCAGCAGTGAATCCCCTTACGAGCAGTACTTC
CDR3aa: CASSESPYEQYF

v_gene: TRBV7-9
abundance: many
j_gene: TRBJ2-7
d_gene: TRBD1
CDR3nt: TGTGCCAGCAGCTTAGTCCCGGGACAGGACTCCTACGAGCAGTACTTC
CDR3aa: CASSLVPGQDSYEQYF

v_gene: TRBV7-9
abundance: .
j_gene: TRBJ1-5
d_gene: TRBD1
CDR3nt: TGTGCCAGCAGCGCCAACAGGGGTGATCAGCCCCAGCATTTT
CDR3aa: CASSANRGDQPQHF

v_gene: TRBV10-2
abundance: .
j_gene: TRBJ1-5
d_gene: TRBD1
CDR3nt: TGCGCCAGCAGGGACAGGGAAAATCAGCCCCAGCATTTT
CDR3aa: CASRDRENQPQHF

v_gene: TRBV11-3
abundance: .
j_gene: TRBJ2-2
d_gene: TRBD1
CDR3nt: TGTGCCAGCAGTTTGGAGGGGCAGGGGGCCTCTAGCGCAGAGGGCGGGGAGCTGTTTTTT
CDR3aa: CASSLEGQGASSAEGGELFF

v_gene: TRBV12-3/TRBV12-4
abundance: many
j_gene: TRBJ1-3
d_gene: TRBD1
CDR3nt: TGTGCCAGCAAAACGACAGGGGCGGACACCATATATTTT
CDR3aa: CASKTTGADTIYF

v_gene: TRBV12-3/TRBV12-4
abundance: .
j_gene: TRBJ1-5
d_gene: .
CDR3nt: TGTGCCAGCAGTTTGGACGTGGTTCTGCCCCAGCATTTT
CDR3aa: CASSLDVVLPQHF

v_gene: TRBV2
abundance: .
j_gene: TRBJ1-2
d_gene: .
CDR3nt: TGTGCCAGCAGTTTACGTGAGGGGGTTGGCTACACCTTC
CDR3aa: CASSLREGVGYTF

v_gene: TRBV6-6
abundance: .
j_gene: TRBJ1-2
d_gene: .
CDR3nt: TGTGCCAGCAGCGGCAGGGGCAGGAACTATGGCTACACCTTC
CDR3aa: CASSGRGRNYGYTF

v_gene: TRBV7-9
abundance: .
j_gene: TRBJ1-2
d_gene: TRBD1
CDR3nt: TGTGCCAGCAGCCAACCCGTAGGGGGCTATACCTTC
CDR3aa: CASSQPVGGYTF

v_gene: TRBV9
abundance: many
j_gene: TRBJ2-3
d_gene: TRBD2
CDR3nt: TGTGCCAGCAGCGTAGTTAGCGGGGGGACAGATACGCAGTATTTT
CDR3aa: CASSVVSGGTDTQYF

v_gene: TRBV2
abundance: .
j_gene: TRBJ2-3
d_gene: .
CDR3nt: TGTGCCAGCAGTGCCAAGTCTACGCAGTATTTT
CDR3aa: CASSAKSTQYF

v_gene: TRBV3-1
abundance: .
j_gene: TRBJ2-7
d_gene: TRBD1
CDR3nt: TGTGCCACCACAGGGACAGGGAGACTAGGGGGCGAGCAGTACTTC
CDR3aa: CATTGTGRLGGEQYF

v_gene: TRBV5-1
abundance: .
j_gene: TRBJ2-5
d_gene: .
CDR3nt: TGCGCCAGCAGCCGGAAGGGCGGTTCCGAGCAAGAGACCCAGTACTTC
CDR3aa: CASSRKGGSEQETQYF

v_gene: TRBV7-9
abundance: many
j_gene: TRBJ1-2
d_gene: .
CDR3nt: TGTGCCAGCAGCTTGATGGATGGCTACACCTTC
CDR3aa: CASSLMDGYTF

v_gene: TRBV6-1
abundance: .
j_gene: TRBJ2-7
d_gene: .
CDR3nt: TGTGCCACCAAGAACGAATTCCGATACGAGCAGTACTTC
CDR3aa: CATKNEFRYEQYF

v_gene: TRBV10-1
abundance: .
j_gene: TRBJ2-1
d_gene: TRBD2
CDR3nt: TGCGCCAGCAGGGGACCGAGGCTAGCGGGAGTGGTTGAGCAGTTCTTC
CDR3aa: CASRGPRLAGVVEQFF

v_gene: TRBV10-3
abundance: .
j_gene: TRBJ1-5
d_gene: .
CDR3nt: TGTGCCATCAGTGAGCCGGACAGCGCTAATCAGCCCCAGCATTTT
CDR3aa: CAISEPDSANQPQHF

v_gene: TRBV4-3
abundance: .
j_gene: TRBJ1-2
d_gene: TRBD1
CDR3nt: TGCGCCAGCAGCCCCACTGACAGGGGCGTGCGGGGCTACACCTTC
CDR3aa: CASSPTDRGVRGYTF

v_gene: TRBV15
abundance: .
j_gene: TRBJ2-3
d_gene: TRBD2
CDR3nt: TGTGCCACCAGCAGAGATAGCGGGAGTACAGATACGCAGTATTTT
CDR3aa: CATSRDSGSTDTQYF

v_gene: TRBV2
abundance: many
j_gene: TRBJ2-5
d_gene: .
CDR3nt: TGTGCCAGGGGCCTAGTGACCCCCGACAGGATAGAGACCCAGTACTTC
CDR3aa: CARGLVTPDRIETQYF

v_gene: TRBV7-9
abundance: many
j_gene: TRBJ2-1
d_gene: TRBD2
CDR3nt: TGTGCCAGCAACCTAGCGGGAGGCCGTTTGCGTGAGCAGTTCTTC
CDR3aa: CASNLAGGRLREQFF

v_gene: TRBV29-1
abundance: .
j_gene: TRBJ2-1
d_gene: .
CDR3nt: TGCGGCGCCCAAGGGGACTCGTACAATGAGCAGTTCTTC
CDR3aa: CGAQGDSYNEQFF

v_gene: TRBV4-1
abundance: .
j_gene: TRBJ1-6
d_gene: .
CDR3nt: TGCGCCAGCAGCCAAGATCCGGGTAATTCACCCCTCCACTTT
CDR3aa: CASSQDPGNSPLHF

v_gene: TRBV9
abundance: .
j_gene: TRBJ2-1
d_gene: TRBD2
CDR3nt: TGTGCCAGCAGCCTTACTAGCGGGGTGTACAATGAGCAGTTCTTC
CDR3aa: CASSLTSGVYNEQFF

v_gene: TRBV20-1
abundance: .
j_gene: TRBJ2-2
d_gene: TRBD1
CDR3nt: TGCAGTCGCGAGGGGGCTCCCTCGAACACCGGGGAGCTGTTTTTT
CDR3aa: CSREGAPSNTGELFF

v_gene: TRBV6-1
abundance: few
j_gene: TRBJ2-7
d_gene: TRBD1
CDR3nt: TGTGCCAGCAGTCGACAGGGCACCGACGAGCAGTACTTC
CDR3aa: CASSRQGTDEQYF

v_gene: TRBV10-1
abundance: .
j_gene: TRBJ2-7
d_gene: .
CDR3nt: TGCGCCAGCAGTGGGGGGCCTCTTGGCAGAAGGAGCTCCTACGAGCAGTACTTC
CDR3aa: CASSGGPLGRRSSYEQYF

v_gene: TRBV10-3
abundance: many
j_gene: TRBJ2-3
d_gene: .
CDR3nt: TGTGCCATCAGTGACCCCGGTCCCACAGATACGCAGTATTTT
CDR3aa: CAISDPGPTDTQYF

v_gene: TRBV3-1
abundance: many
j_gene: TRBJ2-7
d_gene: .
CDR3nt: TGTGCCAGCAGCCAGCTCTCTAGCGACTCCTACGAGCAGTACTTC
CDR3aa: CASSQLSSDSYEQYF

v_gene: TRBV14
abundance: .
j_gene: TRBJ2-1
d_gene: TRBD2
CDR3nt: TGTGCCAGCAGCCAAGATCGGGATCCCCGGGGCGGGAGGGCGTACAATGAGCAGTTCTTC
CDR3aa: CASSQDRDPRGGRAYNEQFF

v_gene: TRBV6-1
abundance: .
j_gene: TRBJ2-6
d_gene: TRBD1
CDR3nt: TGTGCCAGCAGTGGTGGGACAGGGGGTTCTGGGGCCAACGTCCTGACTTTC
CDR3aa: CASSGGTGGSGANVLTF

v_gene: TRBV6-5
abundance: .
j_gene: TRBJ1-2
d_gene: .
CDR3nt: TGTGCCAGCAGCTCACAGGGTGGGGGCTATGGCTACACCTTC
CDR3aa: CASSSQGGGYGYTF

v_gene: TRBV10-1
abundance: .
j_gene: TRBJ1-3
d_gene: TRBD1
CDR3nt: TGCGCCAGCAGAGGACAGGGGCAATGTGTGGGAAACACCATATATTTT
CDR3aa: CASRGQGQCVGNTIYF

v_gene: TRBV20-1
abundance: .
j_gene: TRBJ2-7
d_gene: TRBD2
CDR3nt: TGCAGTACCGGGACTAGTCAGTACGAGCAGTACTTC
CDR3aa: CSTGTSQYEQYF

v_gene: TRBV15
abundance: medium-sized
j_gene: TRBJ2-1
d_gene: .
CDR3nt: TGTGCCACCAGCAGAGCGTACAATGAGCAGTTCTTC
CDR3aa: CATSRAYNEQFF

v_gene: TRBV20-1
abundance: .
j_gene: TRBJ2-3
d_gene: TRBD2
CDR3nt: TGCAGTGCTAGTGCGACTAGCGGACAGGCAGATACGCAGTATTTT
CDR3aa: CSASATSGQADTQYF

v_gene: TRBV6-5
abundance: .
j_gene: TRBJ2-7
d_gene: .
CDR3nt: TGTGCCAGCAGTTTGGGGGGCGGTAGGGCCTACGAGCAGTACTTC
CDR3aa: CASSLGGGRAYEQYF

v_gene: TRBV25-1
abundance: .
j_gene: TRBJ1-2
d_gene: TRBD1
CDR3nt: TGTGCCAGCAGCAGGGGGTACTATGGCTACACCTTC
CDR3aa: CASSRGYYGYTF

v_gene: TRBV30
abundance: many
j_gene: TRBJ1-6
d_gene: .
CDR3nt: TGTGCCTGGAGGGTGGACAGCTCCTATAATTCACCCCTCCACTTT
CDR3aa: CAWRVDSSYNSPLHF

v_gene: TRBV3-1
abundance: few
j_gene: TRBJ1-6
d_gene: TRBD1
CDR3nt: TGTGCCAGCAGCCAAGCCCGGACAGGGTTCAATTCACCCCTCCACTTT
CDR3aa: CASSQARTGFNSPLHF

v_gene: TRBV7-9
abundance: many
j_gene: TRBJ2-7
d_gene: .
CDR3nt: TGTGCCAGCAGTGACGGTCCCCTAGGCGAGCAGTACTTC
CDR3aa: CASSDGPLGEQYF

v_gene: TRBV15
abundance: .
j_gene: TRBJ1-2
d_gene: TRBD1
CDR3nt: TGTGCCACCAGCAGAATTGACCGGGACAGGGATGGCTACACCTTC
CDR3aa: CATSRIDRDRDGYTF